This T cell receptor beta chain was recovered during a study of OX40 agonist ivuxolimab in advanced cancers. Across the whole study: Partial responses occurred in three patients (one hepatocellular carcinoma, two cutaneous melanoma).

Patients who had autoimmune disease history or got systemic immunosuppression were left out. TCRdb keeps only in-frame clones here, not all; method: immunoSEQ multiplex PCR. The table lists some 71,000 clones, 84% of them singletons. Only a few counts were recorded for this clone. Looked up from germline, CDR1 is LNHDA and CDR2 is SQIVND (reference sequence). The CDR3 runs to 15 residues. J gave up 5 bases and V 5 bases, and 8 bases lay outside the gene matches. The rearrangement links TRBV19 to TRBJ1-1; the match to TRBD1 covers 10 bases. The clonotype originates from an adult with an advanced solid tumor such as melanoma, head and neck, liver or kidney cancer. This sample comprised CD4+ or CD8+ T cells sorted from blood, obtained in a trial of the OX40 agonist ivuxolimab. CDR3 region: CASSLPGQGRTEAFF. In DNA, the CDR3 is TGTGCCAGTAGTTTACCGGGACAGGGGAGGACTGAAGCTTTCTTT.